This is a list of T cell receptor beta chains from one sample in a study of blood T cell repertoires in COVID-19. This table comes from immunoSEQ multiplex PCR, and its TCRdb copy is limited to in-frame clones, with some not included. Among roughly 260,000 clones, roughly 87% were seen once, and the ten largest hold just over 2.5%. Specimen: PBMCs or T cells enriched from blood (not recorded which). These receptors were taken from a woman under 40 with acute COVID-19. CDR3s include the opening cysteine and the closing phenylalanine or tryptophan. The listing skips clone size in some rows; elsewhere it reads once, few, many or a size class.

CDR3: CASSGGDGSGNTIYF; V: TRBV2; size: .; J: TRBJ1-3
CDR3: CASSQEVGRGGYTF; V: TRBV4-1; size: once; J: TRBJ1-2
CDR3: CASSLSRESRYTF; V: TRBV5-8; size: .; J: TRBJ1-2
CDR3: CASSLVTGERYEQYF; V: TRBV5-1; size: .; J: TRBJ2-7
CDR3: CASTVTGEYSNQPQHF; V: TRBV11-2; size: .; J: TRBJ1-5
CDR3: CASSEGTGVYWETQYF; V: TRBV7-9; size: .; J: TRBJ2-5
CDR3: CASSQGSVGVEGYTF; V: TRBV4-1; size: .; J: TRBJ1-2
CDR3: CASSFGRGAPNEQFF; V: TRBV5-1; size: .; J: TRBJ2-1
CDR3: CASSMNIRETQYF; V: TRBV19; size: .; J: TRBJ2-5
CDR3: CASSRGDRYLRRDQPQHF; V: TRBV6-4; size: .; J: TRBJ1-5
CDR3: CASGLVTSGGAYNEQFF; V: TRBV12-5; size: .; J: TRBJ2-1
CDR3: CAFTGTGGHGYTF; V: TRBV12-3/TRBV12-4; size: .; J: TRBJ1-2
CDR3: CASSDLGQGAPYNEQFF; V: TRBV10-2; size: once; J: TRBJ2-1
CDR3: CASGTGENTGELFF; V: TRBV5-1; size: .; J: TRBJ2-2
CDR3: CASSQGRGPDTEAFF; V: TRBV3-1/TRBV3-2; size: .; J: TRBJ1-1
CDR3: CASRSGLLNQPQHF; V: TRBV6-1; size: .; J: TRBJ1-5
CDR3: CASSFGGHQQNQPQHF; V: TRBV7-9; size: .; J: TRBJ1-5
CDR3: CASSQGQGNYGYTF; V: TRBV25-1; size: .; J: TRBJ1-2
CDR3: CASSGQFYGYTF; V: TRBV25-1; size: .; J: TRBJ1-2
CDR3: CASSLQFDEKLFF; V: TRBV13; size: once; J: TRBJ1-4
CDR3: CASQDTPMNTEAFF; V: TRBV5-1; size: few; J: TRBJ1-1
CDR3: CSVAHRAEAFF; V: TRBV29-1; size: once; J: TRBJ1-1
CDR3: CASSPRTGSEKLFF; V: TRBV7-9; size: .; J: TRBJ1-4